Shown below are 5 T cell receptor beta chains from a single sample sequenced in a study of cytomegalovirus exposure and HLA in healthy donors. Amplification used 60 Vbeta primers and 13 Jbeta primers. Generated by immunoSEQ multiplex PCR, the TCRdb table keeps only in-frame clones and is missing some. This sample has some 140,000 clones, with roughly two thirds found just once. The sequencing input was PBMCs. These TCRs come from a woman aged 40 to 49 in good health and CMV-seronegative.

For the CDR3, the DNA is TGTGCCAGTACAGTGCAAGATAGATCACCCCTCCACTTT. Protein product: CASTVQDRSPLHF. V and J are TRBV28 and TRBJ1-6; D is unresolved. CDR1 is MDHEN and CDR2 is SYDVKM in the germline V gene. The CDR3 consists of 13 residues. Deletions cut 9 bases from V and 10 bases from J, with 16 bases between.

The chain couples TRBV5-8 to TRBJ2-5; 7 bases align to TRBD2. The CDR3 is 15 amino acids. Germline CDR1 is SGHTS and CDR2 is YDEGEE. V dropped 4 bases and J dropped 7; count of bases not matched to a gene: 13. The chain's CDR3 is CASSARLAGLGTQYF. In DNA, the CDR3 is TGTGCCAGCAGCGCTCGACTAGCTGGCCTGGGGACCCAGTACTTC.

The V gene is TRBV5-3, the J gene TRBJ1-6; possibly TRBD1 for D (6 bases). TRBV5-3 qualifies as an ORF whose function is uncertain. This CDR3 has 16 residues. The V end was cut by 3 bases, the J end by 5 bases, with 15 bases between. DNA for the CDR3: TGTGCCAGAAGCTCCACAGGCCAGGGGAATAATTCACCCCTCCACTTT. Encoded protein: CARSSTGQGNNSPLHF.

This clone came up a few times. V and J are TRBV4-1 and TRBJ2-7; D perhaps matches TRBD1 (6 bases). CDR1 and CDR2 from the germline V gene are MGHRA and YSYEKL. Between the trimmed V and J ends, which lost 1 base and 3 bases, there was a span of 13 bases. CDR3 length: 15 residues. The CDR3 coding sequence is TGCGCCAGCAGCCAAGCAGCACAGGGCGTCTACGAGCAGTACTTC. This sequence encodes CASSQAAQGVYEQYF.

The V call is TRBV5-1, the J call TRBJ2-1, with 7 nucleotides matching TRBD2. The V gene's germline CDR1 is SGHRS and CDR2 YFSETQ. This CDR3 region has 16 residues. V gave up 5 bases and J gave up 0 bases; unmatched junction bases: 8. The CDR3 spells CASRGWRGSSYNEQFF. The CDR3 coding sequence is TGCGCCAGCAGAGGGTGGCGGGGGAGCTCCTACAATGAGCAGTTCTTC. Using reference TRBV5-1 and TRBJ2-1 for the parts outside the CDR3, the full variable domain is KAGVTQTPRYLIKTRGQQVTLSCSPISGHRSVSWYQQTPGQGLQFLFEYFSETQRNKGNFPGRFSGRQFSNSRSEMNVSTLELGDSALYLCASRGWRGSSYNEQFFGPGTRLTVL.